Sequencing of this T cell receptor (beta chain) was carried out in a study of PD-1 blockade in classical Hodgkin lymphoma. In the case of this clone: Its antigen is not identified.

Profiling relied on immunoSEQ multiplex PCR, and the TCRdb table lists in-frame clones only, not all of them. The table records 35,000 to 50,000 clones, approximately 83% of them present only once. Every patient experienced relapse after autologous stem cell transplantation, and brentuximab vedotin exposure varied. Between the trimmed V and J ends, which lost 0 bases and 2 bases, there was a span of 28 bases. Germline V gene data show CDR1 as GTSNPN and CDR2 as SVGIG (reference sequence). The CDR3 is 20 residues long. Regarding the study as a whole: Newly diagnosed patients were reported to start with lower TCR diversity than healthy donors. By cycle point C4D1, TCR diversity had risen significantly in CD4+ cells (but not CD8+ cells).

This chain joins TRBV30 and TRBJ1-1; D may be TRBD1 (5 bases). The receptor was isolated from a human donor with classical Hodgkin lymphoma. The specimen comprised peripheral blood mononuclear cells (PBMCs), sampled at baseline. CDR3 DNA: TGTGCCTGGAGTGTTGACAGAGGAGTAGAGTGGCCGAGTCGAAACACTGAAGCTTTCTTT. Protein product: CAWSVDRGVEWPSRNTEAFF.